Listed below are T cell receptor beta chains from one sample, sequenced in a study of T cells in Graves' hyperthyroidism and ophthalmopathy. Using its own MiXCR run on the multiplex PCR reads, TCRdb lists one record per CDR3 protein. The table lists about 350,000 distinct CDR3 sequences, around 15% of them singletons. Sequenced sample: blood. Receptor source: a woman aged 60-70 years with Graves' ophthalmopathy. The CDR3 runs from the conserved cysteine through the conserved F or W. The D gene is left open where the match is weak. Clone size is shown for a subset of rows, as once, few, many or a class of expanded clone.

j_gene | d_gene | v_gene | abundance | CDR3aa | CDR3nt
TRBJ2-7 | - | TRBV5-1 | many | CASRGRESYEQYF | TGCGCCAGCAGGGGTCGGGAGTCCTACGAGCAGTACTTC
TRBJ1-3 | - | TRBV6-1 | - | CASSRSGNGNTIYF | TGTGCCAGCAGTCGTTCAGGGAATGGAAACACCATATATTTT
TRBJ2-2 | - | TRBV2 | - | CASSSPDLRELFF | TGTGCCAGCAGTAGCCCCGACTTGAGGGAGCTGTTTTTT
TRBJ2-3 | - | TRBV20-1 | many | CSAPWGHTQYF | TGCAGTGCTCCCTGGGGCCATACGCAGTATTTT
TRBJ1-2 | TRBD1 | TRBV19 | few | CASTQGGDYTF | TGTGCCAGTACACAGGGGGGTGACTACACCTTC
TRBJ2-7 | - | TRBV7-4 | - | CASSLGFPAKITYEQYF | TGTGCCAGCAGCTTAGGGTTTCCGGCAAAAATCACCTACGAGCAGTACTTC
TRBJ2-2 | - | TRBV6-1 | many | CASRRGQVTGELFF | TGTGCCAGCAGGCGGGGACAAGTGACCGGGGAGCTGTTTTTT
TRBJ2-1 | - | TRBV29-1 | - | CSVDPEGLQGSNEQFF | TGCAGCGTTGACCCGGAGGGACTCCAGGGGAGCAATGAGCAGTTCTTC
TRBJ2-1 | TRBD2 | TRBV7-2 | many | CASSLSGTSVNEQFF | TGTGCCAGCAGCTTATCCGGGACTAGCGTAAATGAGCAGTTCTTC
TRBJ2-3 | TRBD2 | TRBV6-1 | - | CASSDPGLAGTDTQYF | TGTGCCAGCAGTGACCCTGGACTAGCGGGCACAGATACGCAGTATTTT
TRBJ2-1 | - | TRBV5-5 | many | CASSLLGAYNEQFF | TGTGCCAGCAGCTTGTTAGGAGCGTACAATGAGCAGTTCTTC
TRBJ2-3 | TRBD2 | TRBV12-3/TRBV12-4 | - | CASSPWTSGRPTSTDTQYF | TGTGCCAGCAGTCCTTGGACTAGCGGGAGACCTACTAGCACAGATACGCAGTATTTT
TRBJ1-2 | TRBD1 | TRBV24-1 | few | CATSDPGQLGYTF | TGTGCCACCAGTGACCCGGGACAGCTCGGCTACACCTTC
TRBJ2-7 | - | TRBV18 | many | CASSLNRNEQYF | TGTGCCAGCTCACTGAACAGGAACGAGCAGTACTTC
TRBJ2-5 | TRBD1 | TRBV10-3 | few | CAISELTGAQETQYF | TGTGCCATCAGTGAGTTGACAGGGGCCCAAGAGACCCAGTACTTC
TRBJ1-5 | TRBD1 | TRBV28 | - | CASSHYRGGDNQPQHF | TGTGCCAGCAGCCACTACAGGGGGGGGGACAATCAGCCCCAGCATTTT
TRBJ2-7 | - | TRBV5-1 | many | CASSLQSGEVYEQYF | TGCGCCAGCAGCTTGCAGTCAGGCGAAGTCTACGAGCAGTACTTC
TRBJ2-7 | - | TRBV28 | many | CAIKGNYEQYF | TGTGCCATAAAGGGGAACTACGAGCAGTACTTC
TRBJ2-3 | TRBD1 | TRBV28 | many | CASTLLPGQGKDTQYF | TGTGCCAGCACCCTTCTCCCGGGACAGGGTAAAGATACGCAGTATTTT
TRBJ2-7 | - | TRBV28 | few | CASSLSLFEQYF | TGTGCCAGCAGTTTATCCCTATTCGAGCAGTACTTC
TRBJ1-5 | - | TRBV28 | few | CASRVLIGQPQHF | TGTGCCAGCAGGGTTTTGATTGGCCAGCCCCAGCATTTT